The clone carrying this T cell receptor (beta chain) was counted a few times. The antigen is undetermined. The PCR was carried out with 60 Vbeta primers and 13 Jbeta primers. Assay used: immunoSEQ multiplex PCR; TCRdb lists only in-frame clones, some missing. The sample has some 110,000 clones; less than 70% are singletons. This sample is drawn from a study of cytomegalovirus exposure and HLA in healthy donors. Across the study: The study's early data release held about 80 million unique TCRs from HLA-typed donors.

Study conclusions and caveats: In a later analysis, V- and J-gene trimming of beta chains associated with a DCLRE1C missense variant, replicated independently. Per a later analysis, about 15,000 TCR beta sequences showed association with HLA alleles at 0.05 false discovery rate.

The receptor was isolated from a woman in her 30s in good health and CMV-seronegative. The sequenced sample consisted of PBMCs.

CDR3 loop: CASSPRGGETQYF. The CDR3 nucleotides read TGTGCCAGCAGCCCCAGAGGAGGGGAGACCCAGTACTTC. The V gene is TRBV14, the J gene TRBJ2-5, with D tentatively TRBD2 (6 bases). The CDR3 runs to 13 residues. Germline V gene data show CDR1 as SGHDN and CDR2 as FVKESK. Trimming removed 4 bases at V and 5 bases at J, with 11 bases between. Based on the CDR3 plus reference TRBV14 and TRBJ2-5, the full variable domain is EAGVTQFPSHSVIEKGQTVTLRCDPISGHDNLYWYRRVMGKEIKFLLHFVKESKQDESGMPNNRFLAERTGGTYSTLKVQPAELEDSGVYFCASSPRGGETQYFGPGTRLLVL.